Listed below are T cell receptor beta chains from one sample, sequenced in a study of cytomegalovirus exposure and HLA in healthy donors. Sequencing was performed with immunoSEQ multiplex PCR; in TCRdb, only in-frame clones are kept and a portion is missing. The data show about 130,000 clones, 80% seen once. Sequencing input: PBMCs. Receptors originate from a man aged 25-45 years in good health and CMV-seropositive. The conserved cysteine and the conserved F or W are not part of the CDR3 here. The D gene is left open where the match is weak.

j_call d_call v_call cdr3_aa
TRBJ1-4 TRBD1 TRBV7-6 ASSSRTGFNEKLF
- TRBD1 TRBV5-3 ARSLRDRESHEQY
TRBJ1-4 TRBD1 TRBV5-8 ASTYRGFEKLF
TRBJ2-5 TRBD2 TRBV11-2 ASSLAGGLEQY
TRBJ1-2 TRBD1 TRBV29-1 SVFGQGANYGYT
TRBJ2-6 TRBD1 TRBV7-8 ASSTRTGEDASGANVLT
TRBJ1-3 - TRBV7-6 ASSQDTSSGNTIY
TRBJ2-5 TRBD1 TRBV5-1 ASSEGQGAIQTQY
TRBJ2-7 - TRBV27 ASRFLGADEQY
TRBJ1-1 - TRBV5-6 ASSFSSAEAF
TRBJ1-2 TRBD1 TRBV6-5 ASSYTGGTGYGYT
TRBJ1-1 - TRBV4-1 ASSRETDITEAF
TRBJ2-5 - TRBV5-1 ASRRTVETQY
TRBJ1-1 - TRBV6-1 ASSEVYNTEAF
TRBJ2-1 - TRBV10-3 AISAEQGRSYNEQF
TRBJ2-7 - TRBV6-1 ASSESGSRTYEQY
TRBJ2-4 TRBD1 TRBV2 ASSGQGGDIQY
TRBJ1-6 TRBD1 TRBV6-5 AVGTDYNSPLH
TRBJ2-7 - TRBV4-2 ASSQVQGTLSEQY
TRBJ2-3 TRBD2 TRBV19 ASSVGGGTDTQY
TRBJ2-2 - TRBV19 ASSPGIGELF
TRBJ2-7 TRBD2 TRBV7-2 ASSLVGLAGDPQQY
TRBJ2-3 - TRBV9 ASSAGDSTDTQY
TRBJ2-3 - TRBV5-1 ASSLLSRDTRY
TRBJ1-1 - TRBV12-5 ASGLVRGDFWGSGTEAF
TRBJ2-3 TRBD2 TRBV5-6 ATQPSGGNPTQY
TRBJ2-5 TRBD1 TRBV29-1 SGGGQGALETQY
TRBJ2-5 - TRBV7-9 ASSPSGQETQY
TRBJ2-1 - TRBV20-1 SGRLNEQF
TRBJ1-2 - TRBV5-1 ASSVQGGNYGYT
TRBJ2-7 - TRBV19 ASSIGRGGYEQY
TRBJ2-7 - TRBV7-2 ASSLALGSSYEQY
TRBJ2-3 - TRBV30 AWSVDVFPTSTQY
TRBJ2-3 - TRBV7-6 ASSLAGQGIQY
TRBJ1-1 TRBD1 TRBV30 AWRQGGYTEAF
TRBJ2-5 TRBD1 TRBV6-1 ASSVGQGAGETQY
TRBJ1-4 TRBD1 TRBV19 ASSPTRTGDEKLF
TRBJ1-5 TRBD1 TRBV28 ASSSRQGHYSNQPQH
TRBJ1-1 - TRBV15 ATSRDGLSVTEAF
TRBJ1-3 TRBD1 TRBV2 ASSETGAAGNTIY